Listed below are T cell receptor beta chains from one sample, sequenced in a study of human T cells and chemical hapten exposure. Using its own MiXCR run on the RACE reads, TCRdb lists one record per CDR3 protein. The table lists about 160,000 distinct CDR3 sequences, about 27% of them singletons. The material was whole blood, obtained in connection with sensitization to the hapten diphenylcyclopropenone (DPC). The receptor source for this set is a woman aged 18 to 35 with alopecia areata. Some clones in this sample may be carry-over from other donors' samples. The CDR3 runs from the conserved cysteine through the conserved F or W. D genes are given only for firm matches. Rows may omit the clone size; those that give it use once, few, many or a size class.

size | J | D | V | DNA | CDR3
few | TRBJ2-2 | . | TRBV9 | TGTGCCAGCAGCGGAGAGGAACGCCTGTTTTTT | CASSGEERLFF
. | TRBJ2-3 | . | TRBV29-1 | TGCAGCGTTGAACGGAGGTCAGCCGATACGCAGTATTTT | CSVERRSADTQYF
few | TRBJ2-7 | TRBD1 | TRBV11-2 | TGTGCCAGCAGCTTAGTGAGGGGACAGAATGTCTACGAGCAGTACTTC | CASSLVRGQNVYEQYF
. | TRBJ1-6 | . | TRBV5-6 | TGTGCCAGCAGCTTATCGGCTCTCACCTATTCACCCCTCCACTTT | CASSLSALTYSPLHF
. | TRBJ2-3 | TRBD2 | TRBV9 | TGTGCCAGCGCGGGGCGGGAGAGTACAGATACGCAGTATTTT | CASAGRESTDTQYF
few | TRBJ1-2 | TRBD1 | TRBV4-1 | TGCGCCAGCAGCCAATCCCCGGGACAGAGTTATGGCTACACCTTC | CASSQSPGQSYGYTF
. | TRBJ1-1 | . | TRBV29-1 | TGCAGCGCTGATAGGGGGTTGAACACTGAAGCTTTCTTT | CSADRGLNTEAFF
. | TRBJ2-2 | TRBD1 | TRBV6-5 | TGTGCCAGCAGAAGGGACAGGGGGAGCGGGGAGCTGTTTTTT | CASRRDRGSGELFF
. | TRBJ2-2 | . | TRBV25-1 | TGTGCCAGCAGTGTTTGGAGAGAGAACACCGGGGAGCTGTTTTTT | CASSVWRENTGELFF
. | TRBJ1-5 | . | TRBV7-9 | TGTGCCAGCAGCTCCGGGATCAAACAGCCCAATCAGCCCCAGCATTTT | CASSSGIKQPNQPQHF
few | TRBJ1-2 | . | TRBV20-1 | TGCAGTGCTGAGGGACGTTATGGCTACACCTTC | CSAEGRYGYTF
. | TRBJ2-2 | . | TRBV7-9 | TGTGCCAGCAGCACAAACTTGGGCCCCGGGGAGCTGTTTTTT | CASSTNLGPGELFF
. | TRBJ2-3 | TRBD1 | TRBV27 | TGTGCCAGCACCCGACAGGGAACTAGCACAGATACGCAGTATTTT | CASTRQGTSTDTQYF
. | TRBJ1-1 | . | TRBV7-3 | TGTGCCAGCAGCTTAGGGCAGGCTCCAGCTTTCTTT | CASSLGQAPAFF
. | TRBJ2-7 | TRBD2 | TRBV4-2 | TGTGCCAGCAGCCAAGATTTAGCGGGGGCCTACGAGCAGTACTTC | CASSQDLAGAYEQYF
. | TRBJ2-7 | TRBD1 | TRBV28 | TGTGCCAGCAGTGACTCAGGGGGCGAATCCTACGAGCAGTACTTC | CASSDSGGESYEQYF
. | TRBJ1-2 | TRBD1 | TRBV27 | TGTGCCAGCAGTTTTAACAGGGGTCAACGTGGCTACACCTTC | CASSFNRGQRGYTF
. | TRBJ1-1 | TRBD1 | TRBV9 | TGTGCCAGCAGCGCCCCAGGGGGTTGGACTGAAGCTTTCTTT | CASSAPGGWTEAFF
few | TRBJ2-7 | . | TRBV3-1 | TGTGCCAGCAGCCGTCAGGGTTACGAGCAGTACTTC | CASSRQGYEQYF
. | TRBJ2-1 | TRBD2 | TRBV7-2 | TGTGCCAGCCCTCCCGGGACTAGCGGGGGCCCGAGCTCCTACAATGAGCAGTTCTTC | CASPPGTSGGPSSYNEQFF
few | TRBJ1-1 | . | TRBV5-1 | TGCGCCAGCAGTTTTGGGGGATTTGGTGAAGCTTTCTTT | CASSFGGFGEAFF
many | TRBJ2-5 | . | TRBV29-1 | TGCAGCGTTGAGGCACGTAGGGCCGAGACCCAGTACTTC | CSVEARRAETQYF
. | TRBJ1-5 | . | TRBV12-3/TRBV12-4 | TGTGCCAGCAGCCAAGCGGGACAAGGCAATCAGCCCCAGCATTTT | CASSQAGQGNQPQHF
few | TRBJ2-3 | . | TRBV7-9 | TGTGCCAGCAGCTTTTCTACTCTCCGGGGAGATACGCAGTATTTT | CASSFSTLRGDTQYF
. | TRBJ2-7 | . | TRBV6-5 | TGTGCCAGCAGTTCCTTGAGCCTGAGCGAGCAGTACTTC | CASSSLSLSEQYF
. | TRBJ2-1 | TRBD2 | TRBV6-2/TRBV6-3 | TGTGCCAGCAGTTACCCGGGAGGCTCCTACAATGAGCAGTTCTTC | CASSYPGGSYNEQFF
few | TRBJ2-1 | TRBD2 | TRBV29-1 | TGCAGCGAGTGGGGACTAGCCGCCAATGAGCAGTTCTTC | CSEWGLAANEQFF
. | TRBJ1-2 | . | TRBV7-2 | TGTGCCAGCAGCTTAGTGGTCGGGGATGGCTACACCTTC | CASSLVVGDGYTF
many | TRBJ2-7 | TRBD2 | TRBV7-6 | TGTGCCAGCAGCTTAGGACTAGCGGGCTACGAGCAGTACTTC | CASSLGLAGYEQYF
. | TRBJ2-1 | . | TRBV4-2 | TGTGCCAGCAGCTCAACCCCTAGTCGTGAGCAGTTCTTC | CASSSTPSREQFF
few | TRBJ1-6 | TRBD1 | TRBV20-1 | TGCAGTGCCCGAACCGGGACAGGGGCAGAAACACCCCTCCACTTT | CSARTGTGAETPLHF
few | TRBJ2-1 | . | TRBV2 | TGTGCCAGCAGTGAAAGGCTGGCGCGTGGCGGAGCCTTGCAGTTCTTC | CASSERLARGGALQFF
few | TRBJ2-1 | . | TRBV11-2 | TGTGCCAGCAGCCCCCGTAGGGGGGGCAGGGATGAGCAGTTCTTC | CASSPRRGGRDEQFF
. | TRBJ2-7 | . | TRBV20-1 | TGCAGTGCTCACACCCTGGCTAATTCCTACGAGCAGTACTTC | CSAHTLANSYEQYF
few | TRBJ1-1 | . | TRBV29-1 | TGCAGCGTAACCGGGGCGCGAGCGAACACTGAAGCTTTCTTT | CSVTGARANTEAFF
few | TRBJ1-2 | . | TRBV23-1 | TGCGCCAGCAAAGATGCAGGGCATGGCTACACCTTC | CASKDAGHGYTF
. | TRBJ2-1 | TRBD2 | TRBV5-1 | TGCGCCAGCAGCTTGGGGCTAGCGGGACCCACCTACAATGAGCAGTTCTTC | CASSLGLAGPTYNEQFF
. | TRBJ2-7 | . | TRBV11-2 | TGTGCCAGCAGCTTAGATTTCAGCGCCTACGTGCAGTACTTC | CASSLDFSAYVQYF
. | TRBJ1-2 | . | TRBV20-1 | TGCAGTGCTAGACCCCAGGGTACCTATGGCTACACCTTC | CSARPQGTYGYTF
. | TRBJ2-2 | . | TRBV4-3 | TGCGCCAGCAGCCAAGTACTAGCCCCCGGGGAGCTGTTTTTT | CASSQVLAPGELFF
. | TRBJ1-2 | . | TRBV6-6 | TGTGCCAGCAGTTACTCTGCGGCTTCCTATGGCTACACCTTC | CASSYSAASYGYTF
few | TRBJ2-1 | . | TRBV7-9 | TGTGCCAGCAGCCTTAGCGTTGAGCAGTTCTTC | CASSLSVEQFF
few | TRBJ2-3 | . | TRBV14 | TGTGCCAGCAGCCAATTGGATACGCAGTATTTT | CASSQLDTQYF
few | TRBJ1-5 | . | TRBV4-3 | TGCGCCAGCAGCCAAGTAGTGGGGAACGGACAGCCCCAGCATTTT | CASSQVVGNGQPQHF
few | TRBJ2-3 | . | TRBV4-1 | TGCGCCAGCAGCCAAGAAGGGGGAGAACGCACAGATACGCAGTATTTT | CASSQEGGERTDTQYF
. | TRBJ2-5 | . | TRBV29-1 | TGCAGCGTTGAAGGCGAACAAGAGACCCAGTACTTC | CSVEGEQETQYF
many | TRBJ2-7 | . | TRBV6-2/TRBV6-3 | TGTGCCAGCACCCCCGACTGGGAATCCCACGAGCAGTACTTC | CASTPDWESHEQYF
. | TRBJ1-5 | . | TRBV6-1 | TGTGCCAGCAGTGGGGAAGGCAATCAGCCCCAGCATTTT | CASSGEGNQPQHF
. | TRBJ2-7 | . | TRBV6-1 | TGTGCCAGCAAAGACCGGGACACCCCCTACGAGCAGTACTTC | CASKDRDTPYEQYF
. | TRBJ2-5 | . | TRBV21-1 | TGTGCCAGCAGCAAAGCTGACGGTGCCAGGGTTCAAGAGACCCAGTACTTC | CASSKADGARVQETQYF
few | TRBJ2-7 | TRBD1 | TRBV13 | TGTGCCAGCTCACGGGACAGGGGAACTTACGAGCAGTACTTC | CASSRDRGTYEQYF
. | TRBJ2-7 | . | TRBV4-1 | TGCGCCAGCAGCCAAGGGGACGTGAACCACGAGCAGTACTTC | CASSQGDVNHEQYF
. | TRBJ2-1 | TRBD2 | TRBV29-1 | TGCAGCGCTTACGGGGGGTGGGGCAATGAGCAGTTCTTC | CSAYGGWGNEQFF
. | TRBJ2-5 | . | TRBV27 | TGTGCCAGCAGTCCAGCCCGATCGCCAGGATTCAGTGAGACCCAGTACTTC | CASSPARSPGFSETQYF